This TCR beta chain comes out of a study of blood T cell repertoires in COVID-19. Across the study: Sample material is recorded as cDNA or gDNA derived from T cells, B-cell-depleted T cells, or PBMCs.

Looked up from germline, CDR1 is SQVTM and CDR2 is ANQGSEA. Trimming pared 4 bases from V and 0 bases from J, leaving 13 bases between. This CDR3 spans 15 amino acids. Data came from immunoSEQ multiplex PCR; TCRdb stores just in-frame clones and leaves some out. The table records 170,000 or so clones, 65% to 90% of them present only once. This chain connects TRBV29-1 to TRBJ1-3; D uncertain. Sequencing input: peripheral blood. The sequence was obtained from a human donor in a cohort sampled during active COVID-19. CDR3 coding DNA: TGCAGCGTTGCCGAGGGCAGAACCTCTGGAAACACCATATATTTT. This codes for CSVAEGRTSGNTIYF.